In its sample, the clone carrying this T cell receptor beta chain was seen a few times. Its specificity is not known. The CDR3 consists of 13 residues. CDR1 is DFQATT, CDR2 SNEGSKA, per germline (reference sequence). Trimming stripped 3 bases from V and 6 bases from J, with 15 bases between. The sample comes from a study of T cells in Graves' hyperthyroidism and ophthalmopathy. Findings and limits, study-wide: With a median lead of roughly 6.8 months before onset, the model predicted ophthalmopathy.

RNA transcripts provided the source from which TCR beta CDR3 regions were amplified. The primer set for the first-round RT-PCR of the TCR CDR3 was HTBI. MiXCR, run by TCRdb on the multiplex PCR reads, gives a single entry per CDR3 protein. In the table there are fewer than 450,000 distinct CDR3 sequences, around 18% of which are singletons. Diagnoses were made from clinical symptoms, serum measures (thyroxine and TRAb), thyroid ultrasound and orbital computed tomography. The V and J genes are TRBV20-1 and TRBJ2-7, with a possible D match to TRBD2 (7 bases). The sequenced sample consisted of blood. The sequence was obtained from a man aged 18 to 30 with Graves' ophthalmopathy. CDR3 residues: CSARRGGRFEQYF. The CDR3 DNA reads as TGCAGTGCTAGGAGGGGGGGGCGTTTCGAGCAGTACTTC.